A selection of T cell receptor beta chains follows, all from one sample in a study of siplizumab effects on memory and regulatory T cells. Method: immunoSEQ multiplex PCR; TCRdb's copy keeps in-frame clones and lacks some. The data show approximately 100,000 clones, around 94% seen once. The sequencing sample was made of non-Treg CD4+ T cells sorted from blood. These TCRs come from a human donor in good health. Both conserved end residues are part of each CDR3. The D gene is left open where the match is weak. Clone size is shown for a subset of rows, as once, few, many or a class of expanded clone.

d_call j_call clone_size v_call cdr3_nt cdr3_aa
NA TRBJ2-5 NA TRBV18 TGTGCCAGCTCACCGCTACAGGGACCCACCCAAGAGACCCAGTACTTC CASSPLQGPTQETQYF
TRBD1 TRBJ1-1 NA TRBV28 TGTGCCAGCATTTCACCGGGACAGGGAAGGGCTTTCTTT CASISPGQGRAFF
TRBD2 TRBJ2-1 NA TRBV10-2 TGCGCCAGCAACCCTACGACTAGCGGGGCATACAATGAGCAGTTCTTC CASNPTTSGAYNEQFF
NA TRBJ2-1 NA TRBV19 TGTGCCAGTAGTATATCGGGCCTGGAGCAGTTCTTC CASSISGLEQFF
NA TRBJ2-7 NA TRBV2 TGTGCCAGCAGTGTGGGGACATACCTCTACGAGCAGTACTTC CASSVGTYLYEQYF
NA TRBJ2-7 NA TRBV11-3 TGTGCCAGCAGCTTAGGGGCAGGGTTTGGGTCCTACGAGCAGTACTTC CASSLGAGFGSYEQYF
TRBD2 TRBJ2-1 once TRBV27 TGTGCCAGCAGCAGCGAGCGGGAGGATGAGCAGTTCTTC CASSSEREDEQFF
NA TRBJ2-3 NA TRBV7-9 TGTGCCAGCAGCTCAGGAAACAGTTTTCGCACAGATACGCAGTATTTT CASSSGNSFRTDTQYF
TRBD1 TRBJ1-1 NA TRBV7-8 TGTGCCAGCAGCTTAGATTTGAACAGGGGGTCTGAAGCTTTCTTT CASSLDLNRGSEAFF
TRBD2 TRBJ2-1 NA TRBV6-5 TGTGCCAGCAGCGTGACTAGCGGACAATGGGAGCAGTTCTTC CASSVTSGQWEQFF
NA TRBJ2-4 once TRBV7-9 TGTGCCAGCAGCCAGGGGATTAGGGACACCCCGTACTTC CASSQGIRDTPYF
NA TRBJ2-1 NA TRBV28 TGTGCCAGCAGTTTCTGGCGGGGTGGTCCCAATGAGCAGTTCTTC CASSFWRGGPNEQFF
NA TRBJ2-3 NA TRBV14 TGTGCCAGCAGCGCCCGACAGATTTGGGGTCGAGATACGCAGTATTTT CASSARQIWGRDTQYF
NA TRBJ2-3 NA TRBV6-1 TGTGCCAGCAGTGACGGGCTGGCGGCAGATACGCAGTATTTT CASSDGLAADTQYF
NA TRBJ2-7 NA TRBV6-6 TGTGCCAGCAGTTCTTCCGACAGCTACGAGCAGTACTTC CASSSSDSYEQYF
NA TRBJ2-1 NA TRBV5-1 TGCGCCAGCAGCCGGCGACTTCTAGCGACTAACTACAATGAGCAGTTCTTC CASSRRLLATNYNEQFF
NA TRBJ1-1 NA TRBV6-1 TGTGCCAGCAGTGAGAGGGATCACACTGAAGCTTTCTTT CASSERDHTEAFF